This TCR beta chain was identified in a study of blood T cell repertoires in COVID-19. At the level of the study: The origin of the acute and convalescent COVID-19 samples was the United States, Italy and Spain.

This CDR3 is 17 amino acids long. The junction had 5 bases not matched to a gene; V was cut back by 4 bases and J by 2 bases. Germline loops: CDR1 SGHVS, CDR2 FNYEAQ. Clones were read by immunoSEQ multiplex PCR, and TCRdb kept only the in-frame ones, dropping some. The sample holds 150,000 to 180,000 clones; roughly four fifths are singletons and the top ten take more than 5.5%. Sample: PBMCs or T cells enriched from blood (not recorded which). The sequence was collected from a man aged 45-65 years who had recovered from COVID-19. This sequence joins TRBV7-6 and TRBJ2-6; 10 nucleotides match TRBD2. The CDR3 sequence is CASSSTSGSPGANVLTF. For the CDR3, the DNA is TGTGCCAGCAGCTCGACTAGCGGGTCCCCTGGGGCCAACGTCCTGACTTTC.